These T cell receptor beta chains were read from a single sample in a study of metastatic and nonmetastatic thyroid tumors. TCRdb re-clonotyped the PCR reads through MiXCR. The sample lists fewer than 25,000 clones, under 30% occurring once. The sequencing input was blood. The receptors were sampled from a male donor with papillary thyroid cancer or a benign thyroid nodule (not recorded which). Some clones in this sample may be carry-over from other donors' samples. Each CDR3 is given with its conserved first and last residue. D genes are given only for firm matches. Clone size is not always given. Where it is, it says once, few, many or a class for expanded clones.

CDR3 protein: CASTGEVRAMNEQYF; CDR3 DNA: TGTGCCAGCACCGGCGAGGTTCGGGCAATGAACGAGCAGTACTTC; CDR3 length: 15; J gene: TRBJ2-7; V gene: TRBV5-6; D gene: .; clone size: many
CDR3 protein: CASSLSGTGAGGDYGYTF; CDR3 DNA: TGTGCCAGCAGTTTATCAGGGACAGGGGCCGGAGGGGACTATGGATACACCTTC; CDR3 length: 18; J gene: TRBJ1-2; V gene: TRBV12-3/TRBV12-4; D gene: TRBD1; clone size: few
CDR3 protein: CASRPRGGTANTGELFF; CDR3 DNA: TGTGCCAGCCGCCCCCGCGGCGGGACAGCTAACACCGGGGAGCTGTTTTTT; CDR3 length: 17; J gene: TRBJ2-2; V gene: TRBV27; D gene: .; clone size: few
CDR3 protein: CASSETSGNNEQFF; CDR3 DNA: TGTGCCAGCAGCGAGACTAGCGGTAACAATGAGCAGTTCTTC; CDR3 length: 14; J gene: TRBJ2-1; V gene: TRBV9; D gene: TRBD2; clone size: .
CDR3 protein: CAISETLGVGHEQFF; CDR3 DNA: TGTGCCATCAGTGAGACCTTGGGCGTCGGCCATGAGCAGTTCTTC; CDR3 length: 15; J gene: TRBJ2-1; V gene: TRBV10-3; D gene: .; clone size: many
CDR3 protein: CASSQTPDTQYF; CDR3 DNA: TGTGCCAGCAGTCAAACCCCAGATACGCAGTATTTT; CDR3 length: 12; J gene: TRBJ2-3; V gene: TRBV28; D gene: .; clone size: many
CDR3 protein: CASSYSGSGTRTGELFF; CDR3 DNA: TGTGCCAGCAGTTACTCTGGGTCGGGGACGAGGACGGGGGAGCTGTTTTTT; CDR3 length: 17; J gene: TRBJ2-2; V gene: TRBV6-6; D gene: .; clone size: many
CDR3 protein: CASRGTEPTNSPLHF; CDR3 DNA: TGTGCCAGCAGGGGGACAGAACCAACCAATTCACCCCTCCACTTT; CDR3 length: 15; J gene: TRBJ1-6; V gene: TRBV28; D gene: TRBD1; clone size: few
CDR3 protein: CASRTSKGGGLRETQYF; CDR3 DNA: TGTGCCAGCAGGACTTCCAAGGGCGGGGGCCTCCGGGAGACCCAGTACTTC; CDR3 length: 17; J gene: TRBJ2-5; V gene: TRBV28; D gene: .; clone size: .
CDR3 protein: CASSPPVGHSGNTIYF; CDR3 DNA: TGTGCCAGCTCACCACCGGTGGGTCACTCTGGAAACACCATATATTTT; CDR3 length: 16; J gene: TRBJ1-3; V gene: TRBV18; D gene: .; clone size: many
CDR3 protein: CASSTRGQGIYGYTF; CDR3 DNA: TGTGCCAGTAGCACACGGGGACAGGGAATCTATGGCTACACCTTC; CDR3 length: 15; J gene: TRBJ1-2; V gene: TRBV19; D gene: TRBD1; clone size: many
CDR3 protein: CSVYPGQGPGYTF; CDR3 DNA: TGCAGCGTTTACCCGGGACAGGGTCCTGGCTACACCTTC; CDR3 length: 13; J gene: TRBJ1-2; V gene: TRBV29-1; D gene: TRBD1; clone size: .
CDR3 protein: CASTIWGTDTQYF; CDR3 DNA: TGTGCCAGCACCATTTGGGGCACAGATACGCAGTATTTT; CDR3 length: 13; J gene: TRBJ2-3; V gene: TRBV27; D gene: .; clone size: many
CDR3 protein: CASSQGTFRHETQYF; CDR3 DNA: TGCGCCAGCAGCCAAGGGACATTTCGACACGAGACCCAGTACTTC; CDR3 length: 15; J gene: TRBJ2-5; V gene: TRBV5-1; D gene: .; clone size: .
CDR3 protein: CASSPIGDTEAFF; CDR3 DNA: TGTGCCAGCAGCCCCATAGGGGACACTGAAGCTTTCTTT; CDR3 length: 13; J gene: TRBJ1-1; V gene: TRBV28; D gene: .; clone size: .
CDR3 protein: CSARRLGGTSNEQYF; CDR3 DNA: TGCAGTGCTAGACGGCTTGGAGGGACTAGCAACGAGCAGTACTTC; CDR3 length: 15; J gene: TRBJ2-7; V gene: TRBV20-1; D gene: TRBD2; clone size: many